The rows below give T cell receptor beta chains drawn from one sample of a study of blood T cell repertoires in COVID-19. Assay used: immunoSEQ multiplex PCR; TCRdb lists only in-frame clones, some missing. The top ten clones hold approximately 6.2% of a sample with 53,000 or so clones, just over 90% of them seen once. Sequenced input: peripheral blood. All receptors derive from a man aged 35-49 years with acute or convalescent COVID-19. Each CDR3 is given without its conserved first and last residue.

v_call	j_call	cdr3_aa
TRBV19	TRBJ1-3	ASSLLSGNTIY
TRBV5-4	TRBJ2-5	ASSPPGAGIETQY
TRBV14	TRBJ1-6	ASSQVRTDNSPLH
TRBV5-7	TRBJ2-7	ASRRTFGIGQY
TRBV6-2/TRBV6-3	TRBJ2-1	ASSYRRKEAGGPGDEQF
TRBV3-1/TRBV3-2	TRBJ1-2	ASSQGQGANYGYT
TRBV7-3	TRBJ2-3	ASSLAGVQDTQY
TRBV5-1	TRBJ1-1	ASSLFRQRDAEAF
TRBV7-9	TRBJ2-1	ASSPFFLRSYNEQF
TRBV7-8	TRBJ1-2	ASSLIHLSRQGYGYT
TRBV5-8	TRBJ1-1	ASSPQMGQGWTEAF
TRBV4-3	TRBJ2-2	ASSQERSINWNTGELF
TRBV9	TRBJ1-4	ASSGGTEMNEKLF
TRBV25-1	TRBJ2-5	ASSEGQGKETQY
TRBV3-1/TRBV3-2	TRBJ2-1	ASSQEGRVNGLGEF
TRBV6-5	TRBJ1-1	ASTERGRNTEAF
TRBV29-1	TRBJ2-7	SVVYSSYEQY
TRBV19	TRBJ2-7	ASSTGSYEQY
TRBV24-1	TRBJ2-5	ATSDWDRGAETQY